One and the same sample provided the 31 T cell receptor beta chains below, sequenced in a study of siplizumab effects on memory and regulatory T cells. TCRdb's table, derived via immunoSEQ multiplex PCR, lists solely in-frame clones and lacks some. The table lists approximately 97,000 clones, roughly 92% of them singletons. The sequenced sample consisted of CD4+ T cells sorted from blood. All receptors derive from a human donor in good health.

The rearrangement uses TRBV28 and TRBJ1-2; D might be TRBD1 (5 bases). Germline V gene data show CDR1 as MDHEN and CDR2 as SYDVKM. The CDR3 runs 13 residues. The V and J ends lost 5 bases and 2 bases respectively, with 9 bases between them. CDR3 DNA sequence: TGTGCCAGCAGTCGTAGGACAAACTATGGCTACACCTTC. Translating it yields CASSRRTNYGYTF.

This rearrangement joins TRBV29-1 to TRBJ2-1; 11 bases map to TRBD1. Germline lookup yields CDR1 SQVTM and CDR2 ANQGSEA. After removal of 4 bases from V and 10 bases from J, the junction contained 9 bases not matched to a gene. The CDR3 length is 14 residues. This chain's CDR3 is CSVVGTGGPREQFF. In DNA form, the CDR3 reads TGCAGCGTTGTGGGGACAGGGGGTCCGAGGGAGCAGTTCTTC.

The chain couples TRBV15 to TRBJ1-5; D remains unclear. Germline CDR1 reads LNHNV; CDR2 reads YYDKDF (reference sequence). V shed 0 bases and J shed 7 bases, with 7 bases lying between them. The CDR3 spans 13 residues. This chain's CDR3 is CATSRDPPQPQHF. CDR3 sequence (DNA): TGTGCCACCAGCAGAGATCCTCCACAGCCCCAGCATTTT. Supplemented by reference TRBV15 and TRBJ1-5, the full variable domain reads DAMVIQNPRYQVTQFGKPVTLSCSQTLNHNVMYWYQQKSSQAPKLLFHYYDKDFNNEADTPDNFQSRRPNTSFCFLDIRSPGLGDTAMYLCATSRDPPQPQHFGDGTRLSIL.

The rearrangement uses TRBV6-1 and TRBJ1-2, with 7 bases matching TRBD1. J gave up 3 bases and V 4 bases, and 2 bases lay outside the gene matches. CDR3 length equals 13 residues. CDR1 and CDR2 (germline): MNHNS, SASEGT. The CDR3 nucleotides read TGTGCCAGCAGTGCCGGGACAGACTATGGCTACACCTTC. Amino acid sequence: CASSAGTDYGYTF.

V usage is TRBV11-3 and J usage is TRBJ2-6; D call uncertain. This CDR3 comprises 13 residues. The germline V gene has CDR1 SGHNT and CDR2 YENEEA. Trimming pared 7 bases from V and 4 bases from J, leaving 8 bases between. In DNA form, the CDR3 reads TGTGCCAGCACCCTATTGGGGGCCAACGTCCTGACTTTC. The encoded protein is CASTLLGANVLTF. The variable domain in full, completed from reference TRBV11-3 and TRBJ2-6, reads EAGVVQSPRYKIIEKKQPVAFWCNPISGHNTLYWYLQNLGQGPELLIRYENEEAVDDSQLPKDRFSAERLKGVDSTLKIQPAELGDSAVYLCASTLLGANVLTFGAGSRLTVL.

The rearrangement uses TRBV5-1 and TRBJ1-2; maybe TRBD1 (5 bases). Germline V CDR1 and CDR2: SGHRS, YFSETQ. This CDR3 region has 14 residues. Trimming cost V 0 bases and J 8 bases, with 14 bases left between them. In nucleotides, the CDR3 is TGCGCCAGCAGCTTGGGGTTCCGGGGGAACGGCTACACCTTC. Translation: CASSLGFRGNGYTF.

This clone was picked up a small number of times. The chain joins TRBV5-1 to TRBJ1-2, with D perhaps matching TRBD1 (5 bases). Trimming cost V 1 base and J 0 bases, with 10 bases left between them. The germline V gene encodes CDR1 SGHRS and CDR2 YFSETQ. The CDR3 has 15 amino acids. The CDR3, as DNA: TGCGCCAGCAGCTTGTGGGACGTAGCTAACTATGGCTACACCTTC. The encoded protein is CASSLWDVANYGYTF.

The chain recombines TRBV5-1 with TRBJ2-3, with 9 nucleotides matching TRBD2. With V trimmed by 2 bases and J by 2 bases, 3 bases remained unmatched. Germline CDR1 reads SGHRS; CDR2 reads YFSETQ. This CDR3 comprises 15 residues. Here the CDR3 DNA reads TGCGCCAGCAGCTTAGGCGGGAGGGACACAGATACGCAGTATTTT. It encodes CASSLGGRDTDTQYF.

CDR3 nucleotides: TGTGCCAGCAGCGTTTCCGGGACAGGGAGAACGGCTGGAAACACCATATATTTT. Protein: CASSVSGTGRTAGNTIYF. The rearrangement joins TRBV9 to TRBJ1-3, with 9 bases aligning to TRBD1. V trimming: 2 bases; J trimming: 2 bases; junction bases outside the gene matches: 11. The V gene's germline CDR1 is SGDLS and CDR2 YYNGEE. The CDR3 is 18 amino acids.

This rearrangement joins TRBV15 to TRBJ2-7; no firm D call. The germline CDR1 and CDR2 sequences are LNHNV and YYDKDF (reference sequence). The CDR3 is 13 residues long. V lost 3 bases and J 4 bases, leaving 10 bases between the germline ends. CDR3 bases: TGTGCCACCAGCAGGGAGTATGGGTACGAGCAGTACTTC. Protein: CATSREYGYEQYF.

The rearrangement joins TRBV19 to TRBJ1-1, with TRBD1 as a possible D gene (5 bases). V was clipped by 4 bases and J by 5 bases, with 11 bases between them. The CDR3 sequence is 13 residues long. The germline CDR1 and CDR2 sequences are LNHDA and SQIVND (reference sequence). For the CDR3, the DNA is TGTGCCAGTAGTACCCAGGGTTGGACTGAAGCTTTCTTT. Translated: CASSTQGWTEAFF. The whole variable domain, filled in from reference TRBV19 and TRBJ1-1, reads DGGITQSPKYLFRKEGQNVTLSCEQNLNHDAMYWYRQDPGQGLRLIYYSQIVNDFQKGDIAEGYSVSREKKESFPLTVTSAQKNPTAFYLCASSTQGWTEAFFGQGTRLTVV.

The V gene is TRBV27, the J gene TRBJ2-5; the match to TRBD2 covers 8 bases. The V gene's germline CDR1 is MNHEY and CDR2 SMNVEV (reference sequence). Germline trimming cut 6 bases from V and 5 bases from J; bases unmatched to any gene: 8. CDR3 length equals 14 residues. CDR3 sequence reads: CASRPPGTRETQYF. In DNA form, the CDR3 reads TGTGCCAGCAGACCCCCCGGGACTAGGGAGACCCAGTACTTC.

The gene calls are TRBV2 and TRBJ2-2; D not certain. Trimming stripped 11 bases from V and 0 bases from J, with 10 bases between. The germline gives CDR1 SNHLY, CDR2 FYNNEI. This CDR3 has 13 amino acids. CDR3 loop: CASQNPNTGELFF. The CDR3 DNA is TGTGCCTCACAAAACCCGAACACCGGGGAGCTGTTTTTT.

The chain has TRBV11-3 and TRBJ2-7; no reliable D call. The V gene's germline CDR1 is SGHNT and CDR2 YENEEA. The length of the CDR3 is 12 residues. V was shortened by 3 bases and J by 6 bases, with 9 bases between the two germline ends. DNA of the CDR3: TGTGCCAGCAGCTTCTCTTTAGGCGAGCAGTACTTC. Translating it yields CASSFSLGEQYF. Filled out from reference TRBV11-3 and TRBJ2-7, the complete variable domain reads EAGVVQSPRYKIIEKKQPVAFWCNPISGHNTLYWYLQNLGQGPELLIRYENEEAVDDSQLPKDRFSAERLKGVDSTLKIQPAELGDSAVYLCASSFSLGEQYFGPGTRLTVT.

This chain links TRBV5-1 with TRBJ1-1; no firm D call. The CDR3 length is 12 residues. Germline V gene lookup returns CDR1 SGHRS and CDR2 YFSETQ. V shed 6 bases and J shed 4 bases, with 10 bases lying between them. CDR3 protein: CASTGSGTEAFF. The CDR3 DNA sequence: TGCGCCAGCACGGGGTCGGGCACTGAAGCTTTCTTT.

V gene TRBV6-1 combines with J gene TRBJ2-2; D is possibly TRBD1 or TRBD2 (5 bases each). The CDR3 is 15 amino acids. Trimming shortened V by 4 bases and J by 7 bases, and 16 bases separated the two germline ends. The germline V gene encodes CDR1 MNHNS and CDR2 SASEGT. The CDR3 here is CASSVNPSRGGELFF. CDR3 coding DNA: TGTGCCAGCAGTGTGAACCCGTCGAGGGGCGGGGAGCTGTTTTTT.

This chain connects TRBV15 to TRBJ1-2; D perhaps matches TRBD1 (5 bases). The ends were cut back, 1 base at V and 7 bases at J, with 19 bases in the middle. The CDR3 runs to 16 residues. Looked up from germline, CDR1 is LNHNV and CDR2 is YYDKDF (reference sequence). In DNA, the CDR3 is TGTGCCACCAGCAGAGGAGGGACTCAGAAGGTCGGTGGCTACACCTTC. Encoded protein: CATSRGGTQKVGGYTF. The complete variable domain, with remaining parts taken from reference TRBV15 and TRBJ1-2, reads DAMVIQNPRYQVTQFGKPVTLSCSQTLNHNVMYWYQQKSSQAPKLLFHYYDKDFNNEADTPDNFQSRRPNTSFCFLDIRSPGLGDTAMYLCATSRGGTQKVGGYTFGSGTRLTVV.

This clone was detected once. The V call is TRBV29-1, the J call TRBJ1-2; D unresolved. CDR3 length: 13 residues. Germline V gene lookup returns CDR1 SQVTM and CDR2 ANQGSEA. V lost 3 bases and J lost 6, with 14 bases in between. CDR3 residues: CSVERSRNNGYTF. CDR3 DNA sequence: TGCAGCGTTGAGAGGAGCAGAAACAATGGCTACACCTTC. The full variable domain, in which reference TRBV29-1 and TRBJ1-2 provide the parts outside the CDR3, is SAVISQKPSRDICQRGTSLTIQCQVDSQVTMMFWYRQQPGQSLTLIATANQGSEATYESGFVIDKFPISRPNLTFSTLTVSNMSPEDSSIYLCSVERSRNNGYTFGSGTRLTVV.

The DNA of the CDR3 is TGTGCCAGCAGCCAAGACGGCAGGGAATGGGGGGGGCAGTACTTC. Its protein is CASSQDGREWGGQYF. V usage is TRBV14 and J usage is TRBJ2-7; TRBD2 matches 7 bases. Germline CDR1 SGHDN, CDR2 FVKESK. This CDR3 comprises 15 residues. V gave up 0 bases and J gave up 9 bases; unmatched junction bases: 11. The full variable domain, in which reference TRBV14 and TRBJ2-7 provide the parts outside the CDR3, is EAGVTQFPSHSVIEKGQTVTLRCDPISGHDNLYWYRRVMGKEIKFLLHFVKESKQDESGMPNNRFLAERTGGTYSTLKVQPAELEDSGVYFCASSQDGREWGGQYFGPGTRLTVT.

V usage is TRBV28 and J usage is TRBJ1-5, with a tentative D call TRBD1 (6 bases). Trimming shortened V by 11 bases and J by 4 bases, and 18 bases separated the two germline ends. From germline, CDR1 is MDHEN and CDR2 SYDVKM. There are 14 residues in the CDR3. In DNA form, the CDR3 reads TGTGCCTCGGGGTTTGGGGGCGAGAATCAGCCCCAGCATTTT. This codes for CASGFGGENQPQHF.

This chain links TRBV7-9 with TRBJ1-3, with D maybe TRBD1 (6 bases). The germline V gene has CDR1 SEHNR and CDR2 FQNEAQ (reference sequence). The ends were cut back, 5 bases at V and 0 bases at J, with 14 bases in the middle. This CDR3 is 16 amino acids long. This chain's CDR3 is CASSPLGGASGNTIYF. CDR3 in DNA: TGTGCCAGCAGCCCTCTTGGGGGGGCCTCTGGAAACACCATATATTTT.

The CDR3 sequence: CASSRGTWVETQYF. Here the CDR3 DNA reads TGTGCCAGCAGTCGCGGGACGTGGGTGGAGACCCAGTACTTC. The chain combines TRBV27 with TRBJ2-5, with a tentative D call TRBD2 (6 bases). The CDR3 contains 14 residues. The germline V gene has CDR1 MNHEY and CDR2 SMNVEV (reference sequence). V was trimmed by 5 bases and J by 5 bases, leaving 15 bases between them.

This rearrangement joins TRBV7-2 to TRBJ2-7; TRBD1 matches 7 bases. After removal of 5 bases from V and 6 bases from J, the junction contained 13 bases not matched to a gene. Germline V gives CDR1 SGHTA, CDR2 FQGNSA. The CDR3 contains 15 residues. The CDR3 reads CASSLNRGSLGEQYF. CDR3 nucleotide sequence: TGTGCCAGCAGCCTCAACAGGGGTTCGCTCGGCGAGCAGTACTTC. The full variable domain, completed using reference TRBV7-2 and TRBJ2-7, is GAGVSQSPSNKVTEKGKDVELRCDPISGHTALYWYRQSLGQGLEFLIYFQGNSAPDKSGLPSDRFSAERTGGSVSTLTIQRTQQEDSAVYLCASSLNRGSLGEQYFGPGTRLTVT.

The chain combines TRBV19 with TRBJ1-2; 7 positions match TRBD1. The CDR3 extends over 13 amino acids. Germline V lookup: CDR1 LNHDA, CDR2 SQIVND (reference sequence). V shed 6 bases and J 7 bases; nucleotides not matched to a gene: 8. The CDR3 DNA reads as TGTGCCAGTAGCCCTGGGACAGCTGGTGGCTACACCTTC. Its protein product is CASSPGTAGGYTF.

The genes are TRBV5-4 and TRBJ1-1; the D is unclear. This CDR3 has 15 residues. V lost 4 bases to trimming and J lost 1 base, with 14 bases between them. The V gene's germline CDR1 is SGHNT and CDR2 YYREEE (reference sequence). The CDR3 DNA sequence: TGTGCCAGCAGCCCGCAGGTGACGGGGAACACTGAAGCTTTCTTT. It translates to CASSPQVTGNTEAFF.

The chain links TRBV7-3 to TRBJ2-2, with 7 bases that match TRBD2. The CDR3 runs to 16 residues. The ends lost 4 bases at V and 7 bases at J; junction bases unmatched: 12. From germline, CDR1 is SGHTA and CDR2 FQGTGA. The DNA for the CDR3 is TGTGCCAGCAGCTCCGGCGGGAGCAGGGAGGGCGGGGAGCTGTTTTTT. It is translated as CASSSGGSREGGELFF. The full variable domain, its missing parts supplied by reference TRBV7-3 and TRBJ2-2, is GAGVSQTPSNKVTEKGKYVELRCDPISGHTALYWYRQSLGQGPEFLIYFQGTGAADDSGLPNDRFFAVRPEGSVSTLKIQRTERGDSAVYLCASSSGGSREGGELFFGEGSRLTVL.

The chain has TRBV5-4 and TRBJ1-2, with 8 bases matching TRBD1. This CDR3 is 16 amino acids long. CDR1 and CDR2 (germline): SGHNT, YYREEE (reference sequence). J lost 4 bases, V lost 3 bases, and 11 bases had no gene match. This CDR3 is CASSSIGTGHVYGYTF. CDR3 bases: TGTGCCAGCAGCTCTATCGGGACAGGACACGTCTATGGCTACACCTTC.

CDR3 sequence (DNA): TGTGCCAGCAGCTTAGCTTCGAAGATCACAGATACGCAGTATTTT. It is translated as CASSLASKITDTQYF. The J gene is TRBJ2-3, the V gene TRBV11-1; D call uncertain. V lost 0 bases and J 2 bases, leaving 9 bases between the germline ends. The CDR3 sequence is 15 residues long. The germline gives CDR1 SGHAT, CDR2 FQDESV (reference sequence). The full variable domain, rest sourced from reference TRBV11-1 and TRBJ2-3, is EAEVAQSPRYKITEKSQAVAFWCDPISGHATLYWYRQILGQGPELLVQFQDESVVDDSQLPKDRFSAERLKGVDSTLKIQPAELGDSAMYLCASSLASKITDTQYFGPGTRLTVL.

This clone was seen a single time. The chain couples TRBV7-3 to TRBJ2-1, with D hard to call. Trimming removed 5 bases from V and 9 bases from J, with 20 bases in between. CDR1 is SGHTA, CDR2 FQGTGA, per germline. The CDR3 extends over 15 amino acids. CDR3 sequence reads: CASSPLPLGNSEQFF. As DNA, the CDR3 is TGTGCCAGCAGCCCCTTACCTTTAGGGAACAGTGAGCAGTTCTTC.

The rearrangement links TRBV4-1 to TRBJ1-2; D unresolved. The CDR3 is 15 amino acids. The germline V gene encodes CDR1 MGHRA and CDR2 YSYEKL. V was clipped by 0 bases and J by 0 bases, with 8 bases between them. The CDR3 spells CASSQDSAANYGYTF. As DNA, the CDR3 is TGCGCCAGCAGCCAAGACTCCGCCGCTAACTATGGCTACACCTTC.

The chain uses TRBV5-1 and TRBJ1-4, with 7 positions matching TRBD1. The ends lost 2 bases at V and 8 bases at J; junction bases unmatched: 6. This CDR3 is 14 amino acids long. Germline CDR1 SGHRS, CDR2 YFSETQ. The CDR3 DNA reads as TGCGCCAGCAGCTTACTTCCGGGACAGGAAAAACTGTTTTTT. This codes for CASSLLPGQEKLFF.